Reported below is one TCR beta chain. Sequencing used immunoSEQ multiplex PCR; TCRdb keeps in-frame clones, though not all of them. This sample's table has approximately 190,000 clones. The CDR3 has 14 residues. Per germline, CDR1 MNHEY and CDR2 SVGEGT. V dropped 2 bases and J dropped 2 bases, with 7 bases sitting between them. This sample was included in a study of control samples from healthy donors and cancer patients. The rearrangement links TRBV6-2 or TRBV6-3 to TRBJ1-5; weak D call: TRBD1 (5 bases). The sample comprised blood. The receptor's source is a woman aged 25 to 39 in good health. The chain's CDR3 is CASSYRGRNQPQHF. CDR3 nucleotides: TGTGCCAGCAGTTACAGGGGCCGCAATCAGCCCCAGCATTTT.